This is a list of T cell receptor beta chains from one sample in a study of T cell repertoires in cytomegalovirus infection. TCRdb recomputed calls from the reads with MiXCR, one row per CDR3 protein. The sample carries roughly 720,000 distinct CDR3 sequences, roughly 36% recorded once. Sequenced sample: PBMCs. Source of these receptors: a human donor in good health (CMV status not recorded). Some clones in this sample may be carry-over from other donors' samples. The CDR3 runs from the conserved cysteine through the conserved F or W. A D gene is named only where the DNA matches it firmly.

J | V | length | D | CDR3
TRBJ1-1 | TRBV19 | 12 | - | CASIWGNTEAFF
TRBJ2-1 | TRBV6-5 | 15 | TRBD2 | CASSYSPGGHNEQFF
TRBJ1-1 | TRBV11-2 | 15 | - | CASSLEELMNTEAFF
TRBJ2-7 | TRBV27 | 14 | TRBD2 | CASSPHSGYYEQYF
TRBJ1-2 | TRBV4-1 | 15 | - | CASSQVARVGYGYTF
TRBJ2-3 | TRBV7-2 | 16 | TRBD2 | CASSLTSGGARNTQYF
TRBJ2-3 | TRBV20-1 | 20 | TRBD2 | CSARARPSGGKFLVATTQYF
TRBJ1-5 | TRBV27 | 17 | - | CASSLFDGPPGNQPQHF
TRBJ1-1 | TRBV6-5 | 13 | - | CASSVPGSTEAFF
TRBJ2-1 | TRBV10-3 | 13 | TRBD2 | CAIRGTSGSPIFF
TRBJ1-4 | TRBV6-5 | 15 | - | CASSYSRQRIEKLFF
TRBJ2-7 | TRBV5-4 | 13 | - | CASSRGERSEQYF
TRBJ2-1 | TRBV24-1 | 14 | - | CATSDSRGSDEQFF
TRBJ2-7 | TRBV6-6 | 13 | - | CASSSPRGGEQYF
TRBJ1-4 | TRBV7-6 | 16 | - | CASSLEVTGKNEKLFF
TRBJ2-6 | TRBV29-1 | 15 | - | CSVALADTGANVLTF
TRBJ1-4 | TRBV7-2 | 15 | - | CASSPFTRPNEKLFF
TRBJ2-7 | TRBV5-6 | 17 | TRBD2 | CASSLLTGLAVSYEQYF
TRBJ1-6 | TRBV19 | 13 | - | CASKLRERSPLHF
TRBJ1-1 | TRBV7-6 | 16 | - | CASSLVSGIQSPEAFF
TRBJ2-5 | TRBV7-9 | 15 | - | CASLRVGIVKETQYF
TRBJ2-3 | TRBV7-9 | 16 | - | CASSLAAVLSTDTQYF
TRBJ2-7 | TRBV28 | 12 | - | CASTSQGYEQYF
TRBJ2-1 | TRBV19 | 13 | - | CASRFTGNNEQFF
TRBJ2-7 | TRBV7-3 | 15 | - | CASSLGAGTYYEQYF
TRBJ2-5 | TRBV6-1 | 13 | TRBD1 | CATSEGGRETQYF
TRBJ1-4 | TRBV25-1 | 14 | - | CASSDGLTGQKLFF
TRBJ1-2 | TRBV29-1 | 12 | - | CSVDAANYGYTF
TRBJ2-3 | TRBV19 | 15 | - | CASSIMGLYTDTQYF
TRBJ1-4 | TRBV4-1 | 17 | - | CASSQVGGGRTNEKLFF
TRBJ2-5 | TRBV28 | 15 | - | CASSFIGQKQETQYF
TRBJ1-6 | TRBV12-3/TRBV12-4 | 13 | - | CASSLIPISPLHF
TRBJ1-6 | TRBV12-3/TRBV12-4 | 15 | - | CASSFGSVTASPLHF
TRBJ2-1 | TRBV7-8 | 17 | TRBD2 | CASSLAQLAGTVNEQFF
TRBJ1-5 | TRBV7-2 | 16 | TRBD1 | CASSARGKGQNQPQHF
TRBJ2-1 | TRBV11-2 | 16 | TRBD2 | CASSLDSAGDYNEQFF
TRBJ2-4 | TRBV6-5 | 17 | - | CASSSRVGGGRKNIQYF
TRBJ2-1 | TRBV4-1 | 12 | - | CASSQGLQEQFF
TRBJ1-2 | TRBV12-3/TRBV12-4 | 13 | - | CASSFITPNGYTF
TRBJ1-1 | TRBV5-1 | 16 | TRBD1 | CASSLRGGQGFAEAFF
TRBJ2-7 | TRBV19 | 14 | TRBD1 | CASSFLDRASEQYF
TRBJ2-7 | TRBV20-1 | 13 | - | CSARSGRGYEQYF
TRBJ1-1 | TRBV15 | 14 | - | CATSSRGANTEAFF
TRBJ1-1 | TRBV25-1 | 15 | TRBD1 | CASTWTGRSSCEAFF
TRBJ2-1 | TRBV7-2 | 17 | TRBD2 | CASSSTSGGYSYNEQFF
TRBJ2-5 | TRBV7-9 | 14 | - | CASTPPEKEETQYF
TRBJ2-7 | TRBV6-5 | 20 | TRBD2 | CASSSGGGGTSARVTYEQYF
TRBJ2-1 | TRBV7-6 | 13 | - | CASSAWAGNEQFF
TRBJ1-2 | TRBV28 | 13 | - | CASDRYGGAGYTF
TRBJ1-2 | TRBV5-5 | 14 | TRBD1 | CASSPRTGERGYTF
TRBJ2-7 | TRBV28 | 15 | - | CASSLAQQYSYEQYF
TRBJ1-1 | TRBV12-3/TRBV12-4 | 15 | TRBD1 | CASSTQGAKNTEAFF
TRBJ1-1 | TRBV12-3/TRBV12-4 | 14 | - | CASRQGPGDTEAFF
TRBJ1-1 | TRBV5-1 | 16 | - | CASSPGVRGSYTEAFF